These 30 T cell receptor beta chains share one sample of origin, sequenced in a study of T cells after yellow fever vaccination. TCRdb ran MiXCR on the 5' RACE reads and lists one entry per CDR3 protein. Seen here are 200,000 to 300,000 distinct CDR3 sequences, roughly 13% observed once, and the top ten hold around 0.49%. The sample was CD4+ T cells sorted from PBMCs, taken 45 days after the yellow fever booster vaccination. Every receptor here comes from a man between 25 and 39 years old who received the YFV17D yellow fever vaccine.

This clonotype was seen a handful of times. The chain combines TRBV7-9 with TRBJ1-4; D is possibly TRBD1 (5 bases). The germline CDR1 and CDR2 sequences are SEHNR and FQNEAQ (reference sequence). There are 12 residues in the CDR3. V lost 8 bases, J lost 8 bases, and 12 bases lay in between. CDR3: CASGDVGEKLFF. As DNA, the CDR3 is TGTGCCAGCGGGGACGTCGGCGAAAAACTGTTTTTT. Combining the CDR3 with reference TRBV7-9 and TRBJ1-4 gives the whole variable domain DTGVSQNPRHKITKRGQNVTFRCDPISEHNRLYWYRQTLGQGPEFLTYFQNEAQLEKSRLLSDRFSAERPKGSFSTLEIQRTEQGDSAMYLCASGDVGEKLFFGSGTQLSVL.

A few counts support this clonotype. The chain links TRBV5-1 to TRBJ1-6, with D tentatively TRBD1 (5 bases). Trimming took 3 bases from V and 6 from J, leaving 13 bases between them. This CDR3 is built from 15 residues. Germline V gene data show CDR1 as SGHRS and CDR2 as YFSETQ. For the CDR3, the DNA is TGCGCCAGCAGCTCCGGGGCGCCGTTTAATTCACCCCTCCACTTT. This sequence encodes CASSSGAPFNSPLHF.

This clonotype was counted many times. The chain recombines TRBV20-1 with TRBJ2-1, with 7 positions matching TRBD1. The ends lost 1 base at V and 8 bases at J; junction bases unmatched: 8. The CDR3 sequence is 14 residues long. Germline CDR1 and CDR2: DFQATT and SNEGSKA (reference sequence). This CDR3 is CSARVNRGTDEQFF. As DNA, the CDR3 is TGCAGTGCTAGAGTAAACAGGGGTACCGATGAGCAGTTCTTC.

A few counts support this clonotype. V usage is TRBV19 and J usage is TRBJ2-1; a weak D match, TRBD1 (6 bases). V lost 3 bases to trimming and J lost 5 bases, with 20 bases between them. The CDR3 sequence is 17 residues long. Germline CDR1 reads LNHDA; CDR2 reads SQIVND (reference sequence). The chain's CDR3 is CASSISGAGVVNNEQFF. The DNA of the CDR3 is TGTGCCAGTAGTATTTCCGGGGCAGGGGTAGTGAACAATGAGCAGTTCTTC.

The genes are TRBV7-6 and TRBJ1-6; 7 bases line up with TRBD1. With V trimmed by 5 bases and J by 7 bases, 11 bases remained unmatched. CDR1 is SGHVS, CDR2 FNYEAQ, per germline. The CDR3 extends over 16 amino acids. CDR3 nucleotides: TGTGCCAGCAGCGCCGGGACAGCCGGGAGCAATTCACCCCTCCACTTT. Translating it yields CASSAGTAGSNSPLHF.

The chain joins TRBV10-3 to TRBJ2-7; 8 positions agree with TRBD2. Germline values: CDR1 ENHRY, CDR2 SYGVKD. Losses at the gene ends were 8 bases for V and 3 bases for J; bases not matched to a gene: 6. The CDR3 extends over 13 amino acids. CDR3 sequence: CAIQTGTSYEQYF. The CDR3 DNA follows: TGTGCCATCCAAACCGGGACTAGCTACGAGCAGTACTTC.

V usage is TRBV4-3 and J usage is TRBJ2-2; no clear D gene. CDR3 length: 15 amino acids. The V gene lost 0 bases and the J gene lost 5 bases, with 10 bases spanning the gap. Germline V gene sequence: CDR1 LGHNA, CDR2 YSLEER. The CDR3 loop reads CASSQDITQTGELFF. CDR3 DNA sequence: TGCGCCAGCAGCCAAGATATAACCCAGACCGGGGAGCTGTTTTTT.

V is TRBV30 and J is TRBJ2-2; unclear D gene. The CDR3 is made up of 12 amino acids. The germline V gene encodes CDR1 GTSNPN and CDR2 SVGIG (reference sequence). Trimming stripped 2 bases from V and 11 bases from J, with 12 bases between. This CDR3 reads CAWSLAPNELFF. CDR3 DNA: TGTGCCTGGAGTCTGGCACCTAACGAGCTGTTTTTT.

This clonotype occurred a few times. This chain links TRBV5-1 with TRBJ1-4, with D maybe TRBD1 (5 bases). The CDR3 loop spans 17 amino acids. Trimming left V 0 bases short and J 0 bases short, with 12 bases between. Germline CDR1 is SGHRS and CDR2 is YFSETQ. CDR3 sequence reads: CASSLVSRTPTNEKLFF. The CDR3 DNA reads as TGCGCCAGCAGCTTGGTATCTCGGACACCAACTAATGAAAAACTGTTTTTT.

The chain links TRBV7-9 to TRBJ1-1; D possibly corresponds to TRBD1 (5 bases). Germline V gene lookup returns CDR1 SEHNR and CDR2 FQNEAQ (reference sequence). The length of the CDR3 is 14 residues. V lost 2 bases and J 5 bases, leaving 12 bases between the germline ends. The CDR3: CASSLIGGGTEAFF. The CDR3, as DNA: TGTGCCAGCAGCTTAATTGGGGGTGGGACTGAAGCTTTCTTT.

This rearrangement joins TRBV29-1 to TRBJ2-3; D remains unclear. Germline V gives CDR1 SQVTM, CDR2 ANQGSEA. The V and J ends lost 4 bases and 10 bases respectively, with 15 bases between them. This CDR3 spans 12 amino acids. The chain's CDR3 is CSVVETSESQYF. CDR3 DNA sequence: TGCAGCGTTGTAGAGACAAGCGAGTCGCAGTATTTT.

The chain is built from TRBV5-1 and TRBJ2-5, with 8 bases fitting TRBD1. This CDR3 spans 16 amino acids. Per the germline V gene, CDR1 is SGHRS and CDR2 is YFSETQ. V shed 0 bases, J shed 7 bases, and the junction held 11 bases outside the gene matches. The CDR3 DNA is TGCGCCAGCAGCTTGGCCCCGGGACAGGATTTGATGACCCAGTACTTC. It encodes CASSLAPGQDLMTQYF.

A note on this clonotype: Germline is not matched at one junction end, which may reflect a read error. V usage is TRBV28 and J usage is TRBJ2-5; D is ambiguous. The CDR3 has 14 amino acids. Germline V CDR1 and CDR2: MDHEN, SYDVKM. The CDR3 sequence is CDSRTTDWIETQYF. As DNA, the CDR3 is TGTGACAGCAGAACGACTGATTGGATAGAGACCCAGTACTTC.

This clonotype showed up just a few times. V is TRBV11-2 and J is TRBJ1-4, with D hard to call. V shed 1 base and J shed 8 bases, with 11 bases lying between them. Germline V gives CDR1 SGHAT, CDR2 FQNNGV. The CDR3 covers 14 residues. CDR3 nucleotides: TGTGCCAGCAGCTTAGCCCTATCTGAAGAAAAACTGTTTTTT. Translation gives CASSLALSEEKLFF.

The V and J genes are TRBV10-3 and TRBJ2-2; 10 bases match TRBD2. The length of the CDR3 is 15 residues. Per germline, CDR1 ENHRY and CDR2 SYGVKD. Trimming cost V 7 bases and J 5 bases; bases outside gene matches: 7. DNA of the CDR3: TGTGCCATCAAGAGGGAGCGGGAGGGTACCGGGGAGCTGTTTTTT. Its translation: CAIKREREGTGELFF.

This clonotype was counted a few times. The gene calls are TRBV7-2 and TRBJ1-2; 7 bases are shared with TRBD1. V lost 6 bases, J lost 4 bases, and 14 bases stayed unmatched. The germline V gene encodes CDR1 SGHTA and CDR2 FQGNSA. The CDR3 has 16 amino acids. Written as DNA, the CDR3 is TGTGCCAGCAGTCAAGGGGACAGAACTTCCCCCTATGGCTACACCTTC. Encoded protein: CASSQGDRTSPYGYTF.

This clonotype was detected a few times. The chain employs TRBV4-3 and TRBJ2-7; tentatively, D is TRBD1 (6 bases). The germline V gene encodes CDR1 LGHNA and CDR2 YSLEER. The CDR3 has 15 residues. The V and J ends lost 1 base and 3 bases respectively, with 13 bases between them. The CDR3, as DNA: TGCGCCAGCAGCCAAGGACAGGCCTTATACTACGAGCAGTACTTC. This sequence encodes CASSQGQALYYEQYF.

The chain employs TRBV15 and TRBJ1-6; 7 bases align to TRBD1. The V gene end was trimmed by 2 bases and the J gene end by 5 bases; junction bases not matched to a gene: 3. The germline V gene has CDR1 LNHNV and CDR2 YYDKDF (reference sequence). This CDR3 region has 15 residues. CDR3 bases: TGTGCCACCAGCAGATACGGGACAGATAATTCACCCCTCCACTTT. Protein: CATSRYGTDNSPLHF. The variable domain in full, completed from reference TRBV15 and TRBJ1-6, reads DAMVIQNPRYQVTQFGKPVTLSCSQTLNHNVMYWYQQKSSQAPKLLFHYYDKDFNNEADTPDNFQSRRPNTSFCFLDIRSPGLGDTAMYLCATSRYGTDNSPLHFGNGTRLTVT.

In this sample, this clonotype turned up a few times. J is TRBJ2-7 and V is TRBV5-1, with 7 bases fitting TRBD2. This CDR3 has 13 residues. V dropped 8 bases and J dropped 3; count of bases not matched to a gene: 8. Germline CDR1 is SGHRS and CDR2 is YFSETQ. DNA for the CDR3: TGCGCCAGTTCAGACCCGGGGGGCTACGAGCAGTACTTC. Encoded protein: CASSDPGGYEQYF.

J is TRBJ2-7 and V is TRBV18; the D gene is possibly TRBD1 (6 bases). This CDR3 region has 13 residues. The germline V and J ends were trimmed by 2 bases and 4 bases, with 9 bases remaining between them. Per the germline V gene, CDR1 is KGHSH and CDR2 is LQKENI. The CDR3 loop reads CASSPKDSYEQYF. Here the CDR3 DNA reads TGTGCCAGCTCACCAAAGGACAGTTACGAGCAGTACTTC.

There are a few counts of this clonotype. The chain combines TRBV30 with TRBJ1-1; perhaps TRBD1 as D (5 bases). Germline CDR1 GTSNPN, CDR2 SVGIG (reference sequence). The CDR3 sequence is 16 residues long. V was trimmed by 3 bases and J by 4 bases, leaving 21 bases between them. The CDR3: CAWRGVGTRRFTEAFF. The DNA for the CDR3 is TGTGCCTGGAGGGGGGTTGGGACTCGGAGGTTCACTGAAGCTTTCTTT. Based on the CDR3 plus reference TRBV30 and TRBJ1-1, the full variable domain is SQTIHQWPATLVQPVGSPLSLECTVEGTSNPNLYWYRQAAGRGLQLLFYSVGIGQISSEVPQNLSASRPQDRQFILSSKKLLLSDSGFYLCAWRGVGTRRFTEAFFGQGTRLTVV.

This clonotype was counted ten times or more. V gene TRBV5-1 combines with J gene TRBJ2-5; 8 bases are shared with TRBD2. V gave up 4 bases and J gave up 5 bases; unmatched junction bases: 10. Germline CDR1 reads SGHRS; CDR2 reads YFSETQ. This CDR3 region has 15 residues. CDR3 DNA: TGCGCCAGCAGCCCGGGGGGGGATCGATTGGAGACCCAGTACTTC. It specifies CASSPGGDRLETQYF.

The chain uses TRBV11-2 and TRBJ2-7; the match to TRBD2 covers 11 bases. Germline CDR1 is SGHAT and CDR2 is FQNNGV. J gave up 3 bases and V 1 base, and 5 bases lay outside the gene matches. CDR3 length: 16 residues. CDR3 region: CASSLVGTSGGYEQYF. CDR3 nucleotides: TGTGCCAGCAGCTTAGTAGGGACTAGCGGCGGCTACGAGCAGTACTTC.

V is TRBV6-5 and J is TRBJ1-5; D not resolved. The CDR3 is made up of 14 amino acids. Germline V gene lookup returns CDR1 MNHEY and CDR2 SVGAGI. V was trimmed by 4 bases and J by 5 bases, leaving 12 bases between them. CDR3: CASSSALQDQPQHF. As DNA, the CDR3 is TGTGCCAGCAGTTCCGCGCTCCAGGATCAGCCCCAGCATTTT.

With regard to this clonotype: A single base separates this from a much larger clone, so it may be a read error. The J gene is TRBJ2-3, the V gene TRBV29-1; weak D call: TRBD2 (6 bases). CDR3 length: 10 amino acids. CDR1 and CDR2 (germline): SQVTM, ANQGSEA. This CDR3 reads CSAGLYSLHF. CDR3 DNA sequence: TGCAGCGCTGGACTATATAGTCTGCATTTT.

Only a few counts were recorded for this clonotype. CDR3 sequence reads: CASSGGASDTEAFF. CDR3 in DNA: TGTGCCAGCAGTGGAGGAGCTAGTGACACTGAAGCTTTCTTT. The rearrangement links TRBV6-1 to TRBJ1-1; no reliable D call. Germline V gene data show CDR1 as MNHNS and CDR2 as SASEGT. This CDR3 has 14 amino acids. V shed 4 bases and J shed 3 bases, with 12 bases lying between them.

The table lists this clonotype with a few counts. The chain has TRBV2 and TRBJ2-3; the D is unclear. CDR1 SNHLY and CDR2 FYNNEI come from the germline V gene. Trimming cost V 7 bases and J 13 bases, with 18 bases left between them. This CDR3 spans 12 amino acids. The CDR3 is CASNSGPTVKYF. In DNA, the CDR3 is TGTGCCAGCAATTCAGGTCCAACAGTGAAGTATTTT.

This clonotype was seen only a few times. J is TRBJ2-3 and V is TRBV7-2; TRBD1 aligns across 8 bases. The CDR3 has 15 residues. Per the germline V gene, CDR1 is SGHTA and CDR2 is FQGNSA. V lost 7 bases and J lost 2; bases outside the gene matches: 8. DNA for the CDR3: TGTGCCAGCACCTCTGGGGGACAGGACACAGATACGCAGTATTTT. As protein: CASTSGGQDTDTQYF.

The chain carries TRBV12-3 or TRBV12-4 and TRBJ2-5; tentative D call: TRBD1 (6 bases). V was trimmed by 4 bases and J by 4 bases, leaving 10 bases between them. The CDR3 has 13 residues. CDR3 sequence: CASSYVDRETQYF. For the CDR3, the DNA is TGTGCCAGCAGTTACGTGGACAGAGAGACCCAGTACTTC.

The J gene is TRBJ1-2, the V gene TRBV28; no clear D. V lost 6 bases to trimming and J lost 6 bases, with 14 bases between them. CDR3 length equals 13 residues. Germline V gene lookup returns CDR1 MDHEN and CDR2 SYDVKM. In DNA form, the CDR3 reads TGTGCCAGCAGGCCCCCCCCAGATGATGGCTACACCTTC. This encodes CASRPPPDDGYTF.